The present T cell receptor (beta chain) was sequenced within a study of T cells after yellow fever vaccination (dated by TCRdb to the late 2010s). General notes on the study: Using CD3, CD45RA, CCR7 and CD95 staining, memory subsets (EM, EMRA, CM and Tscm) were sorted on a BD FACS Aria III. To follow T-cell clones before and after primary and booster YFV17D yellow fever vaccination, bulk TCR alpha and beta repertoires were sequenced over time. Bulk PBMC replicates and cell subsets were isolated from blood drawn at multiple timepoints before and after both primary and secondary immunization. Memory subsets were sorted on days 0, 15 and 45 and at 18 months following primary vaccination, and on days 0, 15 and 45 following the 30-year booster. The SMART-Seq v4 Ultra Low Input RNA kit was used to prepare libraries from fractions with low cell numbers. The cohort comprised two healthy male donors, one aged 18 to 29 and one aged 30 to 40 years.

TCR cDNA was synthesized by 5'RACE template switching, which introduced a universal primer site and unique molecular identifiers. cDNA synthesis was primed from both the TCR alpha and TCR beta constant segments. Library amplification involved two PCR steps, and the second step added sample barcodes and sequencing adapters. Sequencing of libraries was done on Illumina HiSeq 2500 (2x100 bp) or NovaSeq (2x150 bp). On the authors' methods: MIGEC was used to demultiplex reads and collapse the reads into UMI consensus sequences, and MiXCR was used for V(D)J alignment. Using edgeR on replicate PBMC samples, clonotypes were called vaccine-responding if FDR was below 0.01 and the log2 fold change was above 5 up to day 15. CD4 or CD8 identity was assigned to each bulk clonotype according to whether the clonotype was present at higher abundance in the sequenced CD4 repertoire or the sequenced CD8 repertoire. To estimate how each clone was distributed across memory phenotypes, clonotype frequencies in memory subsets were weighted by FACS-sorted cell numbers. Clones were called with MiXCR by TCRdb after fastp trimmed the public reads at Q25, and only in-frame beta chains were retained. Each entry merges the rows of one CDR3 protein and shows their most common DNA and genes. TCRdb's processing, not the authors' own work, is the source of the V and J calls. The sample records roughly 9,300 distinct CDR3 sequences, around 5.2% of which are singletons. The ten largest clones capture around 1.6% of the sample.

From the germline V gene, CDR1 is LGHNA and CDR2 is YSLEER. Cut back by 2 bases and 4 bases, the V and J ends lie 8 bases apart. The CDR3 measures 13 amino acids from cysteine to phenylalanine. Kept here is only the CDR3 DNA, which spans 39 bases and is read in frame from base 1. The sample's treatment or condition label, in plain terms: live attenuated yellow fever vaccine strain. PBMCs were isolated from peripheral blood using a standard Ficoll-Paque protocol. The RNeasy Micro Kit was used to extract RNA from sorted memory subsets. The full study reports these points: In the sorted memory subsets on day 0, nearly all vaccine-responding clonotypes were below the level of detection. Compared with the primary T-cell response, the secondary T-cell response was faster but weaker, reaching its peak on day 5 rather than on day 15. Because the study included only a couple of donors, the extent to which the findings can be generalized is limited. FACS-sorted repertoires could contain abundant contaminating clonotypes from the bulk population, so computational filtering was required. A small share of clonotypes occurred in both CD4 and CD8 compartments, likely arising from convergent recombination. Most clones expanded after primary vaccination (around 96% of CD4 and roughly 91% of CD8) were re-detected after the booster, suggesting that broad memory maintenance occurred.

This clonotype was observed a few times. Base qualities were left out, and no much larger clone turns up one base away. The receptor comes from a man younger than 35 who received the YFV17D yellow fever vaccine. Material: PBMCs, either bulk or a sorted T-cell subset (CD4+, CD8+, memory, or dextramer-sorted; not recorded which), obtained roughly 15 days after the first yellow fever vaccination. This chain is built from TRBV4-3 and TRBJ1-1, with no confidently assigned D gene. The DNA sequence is TGCGCCAGCAGCCAATACCCAGCCACTGAAGCTTTCTTT. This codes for CASSQYPATEAFF.